A selection of T cell receptor beta chains follows, all from one sample in a study of regulatory dendritic cells for organ transplantation. Their cognate antigens are unknown. Assay used: immunoSEQ multiplex PCR; TCRdb lists only in-frame clones, some missing. The sample has approximately 11,000 clones; around three fifths are singletons. Sequencing was performed on naive CD4+ T cells from blood cultured with dendritic cells. The receptors were sampled from a human donor in good health. The CDR3 runs from the conserved cysteine through the conserved F or W. D genes are given only for firm matches. Rows give clone size only sometimes, using once, few, many, or a class for an expanded clone.

>NA|NA|TRBJ1-5|TRBV7-2
CASSLDGQGSQPQHF
TGTGCCAGCAGCTTAGATGGGCAGGGTAGTCAGCCCCAGCATTTT
>TRBD2|few|TRBJ2-7|TRBV15
CATSREIAGSGAEQYF
TGTGCCACCAGCAGAGAAATCGCCGGGAGCGGGGCCGAGCAGTACTTC
>NA|NA|TRBJ1-3|TRBV6-1
CASSNDWISGNTIYF
TGTGCCAGCAGCAATGACTGGATCTCTGGAAACACCATATATTTT
>TRBD2|medium-sized|TRBJ2-7|TRBV5-1
CASSLVSGGHYEQYF
TGCGCCAGCAGCTTGGTTAGCGGGGGGCACTACGAGCAGTACTTC
>TRBD1|NA|TRBJ2-2|TRBV7-9
CASSPRTGKNTGELFF
TGTGCCAGCAGCCCAAGGACAGGAAAGAACACCGGGGAGCTGTTTTTT
>NA|NA|TRBJ1-5|TRBV7-2
CASSLGQGNSNQPQHF
TGTGCCAGCAGTTTGGGGCAGGGGAATAGCAATCAGCCCCAGCATTTT
>NA|NA|TRBJ1-5|TRBV13
CASSPGGGASSNQPQHF
TGTGCCAGCAGCCCGGGTGGGGGGGCTTCTAGCAATCAGCCCCAGCATTTT
>NA|NA|TRBJ2-7|TRBV11-2
CASSLDLASTSYGQYF
TGTGCCAGCAGCTTAGACTTAGCTTCAACCTCCTACGGGCAGTACTTC
>TRBD1|few|TRBJ1-2|TRBV11-2
CASSLGQTTYGYTF
TGTGCCAGCAGCTTGGGACAGACAACCTATGGCTACACCTTC
>TRBD2|NA|TRBJ2-3|TRBV18
CASSPSSLAGNTDTQYF
TGTGCCAGCTCACCCAGCAGTCTAGCGGGGAACACAGATACGCAGTATTTT
>TRBD1|few|TRBJ1-6|TRBV5-1
CASSLALDRGNSPLHF
TGCGCCAGCAGCTTGGCTCTGGACAGGGGTAATTCACCCCTCCACTTT
>NA|NA|TRBJ1-1|TRBV2
CASSSEQGITEAFF
TGTGCCAGCAGCTCTGAACAGGGAATCACTGAAGCTTTCTTT
>NA|NA|TRBJ1-1|TRBV18
CASSFTGLTNTEAFF
TGTGCCAGCTCATTCACAGGGCTGACGAACACTGAAGCTTTCTTT
>NA|NA|TRBJ2-5|TRBV25-1
CASISLGGETQYF
TGTGCCAGCATCTCACTGGGAGGAGAGACCCAGTACTTC
>NA|few|TRBJ2-6|TRBV7-2
CASSLTQVSGANVLTF
TGTGCCAGCAGCCTCACCCAGGTATCTGGGGCCAACGTCCTGACTTTC
>TRBD1|NA|TRBJ2-3|TRBV7-2
CASSSRQGAADTQYF
TGTGCCAGCAGCTCTCGACAGGGGGCCGCAGATACGCAGTATTTT
>NA|NA|TRBJ1-2|TRBV10-3
CAITDSRSPLDGYTF
TGTGCCATCACCGACAGTAGGTCCCCCCTAGATGGCTACACCTTC
>TRBD2|NA|TRBJ2-7|TRBV5-4
CASSFFGGGEQYF
TGTGCCAGCAGCTTTTTCGGGGGGGGCGAGCAGTACTTC
>TRBD1|NA|TRBJ2-3|TRBV5-4
CASSPTQGAADTQYF
TGTGCCAGCAGCCCAACACAGGGGGCGGCAGATACGCAGTATTTT
>NA|few|TRBJ1-1|TRBV12-5
CASGLYGQDTEAFF
TGTGCTAGTGGTTTGTATGGACAAGACACTGAAGCTTTCTTT
>NA|NA|TRBJ2-6|TRBV5-4
CASSLEGVRGANVLTF
TGTGCCAGCAGCTTGGAGGGAGTCCGTGGGGCCAACGTCCTGACTTTC
>NA|NA|TRBJ1-5|TRBV2
CASTGGGHQPQHF
TGTGCCAGCACCGGGGGAGGGCATCAGCCCCAGCATTTT
>TRBD2|NA|TRBJ2-1|TRBV25-1
CASQGTSGGANEQFF
TGTGCCAGCCAAGGGACTAGCGGGGGGGCCAATGAGCAGTTCTTC
>NA|NA|TRBJ1-3|TRBV19
CASSIQGRGGNTIYF
TGTGCCAGTAGTATACAGGGAAGAGGTGGAAACACCATATATTTT
>NA|NA|TRBJ1-1|TRBV5-4
CASSLNRANTEAFF
TGTGCCAGCAGCTTGAATCGAGCGAACACTGAAGCTTTCTTT
>NA|NA|TRBJ1-5|TRBV19
CASSILAGNNQPQHF
TGTGCCAGTAGTATATTAGCGGGGAACAATCAGCCCCAGCATTTT
>TRBD2|NA|TRBJ2-1|TRBV5-5
CASSLGLAINEQFF
TGTGCCAGCAGCTTGGGACTAGCGATTAATGAGCAGTTCTTC
>TRBD1|NA|TRBJ2-5|TRBV6-6
CASSYKRTGQETQYF
TGTGCCAGCAGTTACAAAAGGACAGGCCAAGAGACCCAGTACTTC
>NA|NA|TRBJ2-5|TRBV11-2
CASIESGGASVETQYF
TGTGCCAGCATCGAAAGTGGGGGGGCGTCTGTAGAGACCCAGTACTTC
>TRBD1|few|TRBJ1-2|TRBV15
CATSSDRASYGYTF
TGTGCCACCAGCTCCGACAGGGCCTCCTATGGCTACACCTTC
>TRBD2|NA|TRBJ2-3|TRBV7-9
CASSLGGGADTQYF
TGTGCCAGCAGCTTAGGCGGGGGGGCGGATACGCAGTATTTT
>NA|NA|TRBJ1-1|TRBV5-8
CASSLLLRQNTEAFF
TGTGCCAGCAGCTTGCTGTTGAGACAGAACACTGAAGCTTTCTTT
>TRBD1|NA|TRBJ2-5|TRBV5-4
CASSLDRGGQETQYF
TGTGCCAGCAGCTTAGACAGGGGGGGGCAAGAGACCCAGTACTTC
>NA|few|TRBJ2-6|TRBV7-2
CASREGGSSGANVLTF
TGTGCCAGCAGAGAGGGGGGGAGCTCTGGGGCCAACGTCCTGACTTTC
>NA|few|TRBJ2-7|TRBV7-9
CASSLLVYEQYF
TGTGCCAGCAGCTTACTCGTCTACGAGCAGTACTTC
>NA|NA|TRBJ2-5|TRBV5-5
CASSLIFEQLETQYF
TGTGCCAGCAGCTTGATATTTGAACAGCTGGAGACCCAGTACTTC
>NA|NA|TRBJ2-3|TRBV4-2
CASSQVKAGTDTQYF
TGTGCCAGCAGCCAAGTTAAGGCGGGCACAGATACGCAGTATTTT
>NA|NA|TRBJ1-1|TRBV27
CASSLFLGAGILANTEAFF
TGTGCCAGCAGTTTATTTTTGGGAGCGGGTATCTTAGCGAACACTGAAGCTTTCTTT
>TRBD1|few|TRBJ1-6|TRBV7-2
CASSSRTGSYNSPLHF
TGTGCCAGCAGCTCAAGGACAGGGAGCTATAATTCACCCCTCCACTTT
>TRBD1|NA|TRBJ1-4|TRBV2
CASSSGTGASAANEKLFF
TGTGCCAGCAGTTCCGGGACAGGGGCCTCCGCGGCTAATGAAAAACTGTTTTTT
>NA|NA|TRBJ2-1|TRBV9
CASSATSAYNEQFF
TGTGCCAGCAGCGCGACTAGTGCTTACAATGAGCAGTTCTTC
>NA|NA|TRBJ2-3|TRBV6-5
CASSYWASATQYF
TGTGCCAGCAGTTACTGGGCTTCGGCTACGCAGTATTTT
>NA|NA|TRBJ1-2|TRBV2
CASSEARAADGYTF
TGTGCCAGCAGTGAAGCGAGGGCAGCCGATGGCTACACCTTC
>TRBD2|NA|TRBJ2-1|TRBV10-2
CASSEVGGGLLGEQFF
TGCGCCAGCAGTGAGGTGGGCGGGGGGCTCTTAGGTGAGCAGTTCTTC
>NA|NA|TRBJ2-1|TRBV6-5
CASTTSYQGWDEQFF
TGTGCCAGCACCACTTCATACCAGGGATGGGATGAGCAGTTCTTC
>TRBD1|NA|TRBJ1-6|TRBV7-2
CASSLRDRGSSPLHF
TGTGCCAGCAGCCTCAGGGACAGGGGAAGCTCACCCCTCCACTTT
>NA|NA|TRBJ2-1|TRBV29-1
CSVDSFRRRFF
TGCAGCGTTGATTCCTTCCGGAGACGGTTCTTC
>TRBD2|NA|TRBJ2-1|TRBV27
CASSKSGTSGVIQNEQFF
TGTGCCAGCAGCAAATCCGGGACTAGCGGGGTGATACAAAATGAGCAGTTCTTC
>NA|NA|TRBJ1-5|TRBV6-5
CASSVAGGGQPQHF
TGTGCCAGCAGTGTGGCGGGAGGAGGGCAGCCCCAGCATTTT
>TRBD1|NA|TRBJ2-7|TRBV2
CASRSGQTYEQYF
TGTGCCAGCAGGTCGGGACAGACCTACGAGCAGTACTTC
>TRBD2|once|TRBJ2-5|TRBV5-4
CASTLLAGGVETQYF
TGTGCCAGCACCTTACTAGCGGGGGGGGTCGAGACCCAGTACTTC
>TRBD1|NA|TRBJ2-5|TRBV5-4
CASSLAGQGARETQYF
TGTGCCAGCAGCTTGGCGGGGCAGGGGGCTCGGGAGACCCAGTACTTC
>TRBD2|NA|TRBJ2-1|TRBV11-1
CASSGGAGGLNNEQFF
TGTGCCAGCAGCGGCGGCGCGGGGGGGCTTAACAATGAGCAGTTCTTC
>NA|NA|TRBJ2-7|TRBV5-1
CASRNPGGYEQYF
TGCGCCAGCAGGAACCCCGGGGGCTACGAGCAGTACTTC